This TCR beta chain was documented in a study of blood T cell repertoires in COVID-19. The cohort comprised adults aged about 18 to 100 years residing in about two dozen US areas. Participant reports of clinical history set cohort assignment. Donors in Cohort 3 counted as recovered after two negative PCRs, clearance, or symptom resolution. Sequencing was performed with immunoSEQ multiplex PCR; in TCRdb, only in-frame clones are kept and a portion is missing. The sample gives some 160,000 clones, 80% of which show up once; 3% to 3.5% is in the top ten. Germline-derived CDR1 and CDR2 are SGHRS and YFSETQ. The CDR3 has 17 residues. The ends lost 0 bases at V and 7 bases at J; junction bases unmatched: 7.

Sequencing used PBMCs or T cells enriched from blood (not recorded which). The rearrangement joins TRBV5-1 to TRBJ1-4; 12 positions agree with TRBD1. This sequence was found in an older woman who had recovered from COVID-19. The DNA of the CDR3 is TGCGCCAGCAGCTTGGGGGGACAGGGGGCGCTTAGTGAAAAACTGTTTTTT. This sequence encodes CASSLGGQGALSEKLFF.